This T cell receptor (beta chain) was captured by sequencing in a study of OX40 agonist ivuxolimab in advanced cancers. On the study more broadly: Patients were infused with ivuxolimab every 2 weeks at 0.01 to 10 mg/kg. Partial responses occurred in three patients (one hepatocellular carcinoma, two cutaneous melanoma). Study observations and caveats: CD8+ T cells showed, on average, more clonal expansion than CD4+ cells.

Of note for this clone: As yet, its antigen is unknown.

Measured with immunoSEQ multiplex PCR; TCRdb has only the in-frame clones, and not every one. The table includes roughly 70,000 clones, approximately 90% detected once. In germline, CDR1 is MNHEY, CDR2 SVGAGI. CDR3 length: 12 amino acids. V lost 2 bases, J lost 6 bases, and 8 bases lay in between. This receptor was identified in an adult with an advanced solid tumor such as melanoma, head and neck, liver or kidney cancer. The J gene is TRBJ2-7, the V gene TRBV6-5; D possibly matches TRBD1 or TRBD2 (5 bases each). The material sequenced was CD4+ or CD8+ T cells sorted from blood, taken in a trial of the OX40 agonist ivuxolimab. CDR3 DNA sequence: TGTGCCAGCAGTTACCCGAGGGGCGAGCAGTACTTC. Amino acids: CASSYPRGEQYF.